This TCR beta chain was sequenced for a study of early stage breast cancer tumors. Across the study: About 70% of the 16 invasive tumors were ER+, PR+ and HER2-. Study outcomes and limitations: Blood repertoires resembled normal breast more than tumor. Functional markers like CD4, CD8 and FOXP3 were missed in bulk sequencing.

The germline gives CDR1 SGHTS, CDR2 YDEGEE. After removal of 5 bases from V and 7 bases from J, the junction contained 13 bases not matched to a gene. The CDR3 runs 15 residues. Profiled with immunoSEQ multiplex PCR; TCRdb holds only in-frame clones, not every one. The profile covers about 38,000 clones, with 74% appearing a single time and over 6% taken by the ten largest. Concerning this clone: The antigen is unknown.

The TCR sequence derives from a person in their sixties or seventies with breast cancer. Sequenced input: blood. This sequence joins TRBV5-8 and TRBJ2-5, with 8 bases identical to TRBD1. This chain's CDR3 is CASSPGTGTLGTQYF. DNA of the CDR3: TGTGCCAGCAGTCCAGGGACAGGCACGCTTGGGACCCAGTACTTC.